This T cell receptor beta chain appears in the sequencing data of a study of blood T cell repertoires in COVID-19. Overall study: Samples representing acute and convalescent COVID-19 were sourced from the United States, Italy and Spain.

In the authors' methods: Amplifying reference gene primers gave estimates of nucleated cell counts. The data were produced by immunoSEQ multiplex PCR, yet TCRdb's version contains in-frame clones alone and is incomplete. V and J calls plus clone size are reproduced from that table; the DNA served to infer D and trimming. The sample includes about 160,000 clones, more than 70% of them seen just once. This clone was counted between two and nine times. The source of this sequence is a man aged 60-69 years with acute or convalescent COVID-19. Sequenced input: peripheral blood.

CDR3: CASSPPGGGGDTEAFF. CDR3 in DNA: TGTGCCAGCAGCCCTCCCGGGGGGGGTGGGGACACTGAAGCTTTCTTT. The chain employs TRBV11-2 and TRBJ1-1, with D perhaps matching TRBD1 (5 bases). The CDR3 consists of 16 residues. Germline V gives CDR1 SGHAT, CDR2 FQNNGV. Trimming took off 5 bases at V and 3 bases at J, with 19 bases between the two ends.